The source of this TCR beta chain is a study of blood T cell repertoires in COVID-19. The CDR3 runs 13 residues. With 3 bases clipped from V and 10 bases from J, the junction kept 8 bases outside the gene matches. Method: immunoSEQ multiplex PCR; TCRdb's copy keeps in-frame clones and lacks some. This sample has roughly 200,000 clones, with roughly 84% found just once. Sample: peripheral blood. The rearrangement uses TRBV12-3 or TRBV12-4 and TRBJ2-5; TRBD1 matches 7 bases. The TCR was taken from a person aged 70 to 80 with COVID-19, enrolled during active disease. The CDR3 protein is CASSFDRDRGQYF. CDR3 coding DNA: TGTGCCAGCAGTTTCGACAGGGATCGGGGCCAGTACTTC.